This TCR beta chain was recorded in a study of Ad26.COV2.S vaccination and SARS-CoV-2 variants. CDR1 and CDR2 (germline): KGHSH, LQKENI. Trimming cost V 3 bases and J 0 bases, with 8 bases left between them. The CDR3 covers 15 residues. Described treatment: 15 to 20 received Ad26.COV2.S at low or high dose, single or two shots; about five received placebo; per-sample allocation not given. Each sample was drawn 63 days after the first injection (of vaccine or placebo). Produced via immunoSEQ multiplex PCR; TCRdb's table is partial and in-frame only. The data hold approximately 450,000 clones, with about nine tenths observed a single time.

The TCR originated in a person aged 18-65 years who received the Ad26.COV2.S COVID-19 vaccine or a placebo. The sequencing here drew on peripheral blood, taken in a trial of Ad26.COV2.S vaccine versus placebo. J is TRBJ2-2 and V is TRBV18, with D possibly called TRBD1 or TRBD2 (5 bases each). CDR3 DNA: TGTGCCAGCTCACCGGGACCACCGAACACCGGGGAGCTGTTTTTT. This codes for CASSPGPPNTGELFF.